The source of this T cell receptor beta chain is a study of shared clonotypes between healthy human individuals. Whole-study context: For every donor, three CD4 naive, three CD4 memory, two CD8 naive and one CD8 memory plates were used.

The germline gives CDR1 SGHAT, CDR2 FQNNGV. After removal of 5 bases from V and 5 bases from J, the junction contained 10 bases not matched to a gene. The CDR3 covers 15 residues. Repertoires were generated with immunoSEQ multiplex PCR, while TCRdb's copy carries only in-frame clones and drops some. This sample yields some 1,400,000 clones, of which roughly 97% are seen a single time; approximately 1.1% belongs to the top ten. Memory CD4+ cells were the fraction left after CD45RA+ naive selection. V is TRBV11-2 and J is TRBJ2-5, with TRBD2 matching over 8 bases. The sequence was collected from a man younger than 40 in good health. The sequenced material came from naive CD4+ T cells sorted from blood. Subset of the sample: CD45RA+ positively selected. In DNA, the CDR3 is TGTGCCAGCAGCAAGGACGGGAGGGGGTCGGAGACCCAGTACTTC. This sequence encodes CASSKDGRGSETQYF.